This is a list of T cell receptor beta chains from one sample in a study of CD8+ T cells in alopecia areata. Measured with immunoSEQ multiplex PCR; TCRdb has only the in-frame clones, and not every one. The data contain 150,000 to 200,000 clones, roughly 60% of them singletons. What was sequenced was CD4+ T cells sorted from blood. Every receptor here comes from a human donor in good health. The CDR3 runs from the conserved cysteine through the conserved F or W. D genes are given only for firm matches. Clone sizes are given selectively: once, few, many, or a class where the clone is expanded.

J,size,V,D,CDR3,DNA
TRBJ1-2,.,TRBV27,.,CASSLRSGTVYGYTF,TGTGCCAGCAGTCTACGCTCCGGGACGGTCTATGGCTACACCTTC
TRBJ1-5,.,TRBV6-6,.,CASSYDREQPQHF,TGTGCCAGCAGTTATGATAGGGAGCAGCCCCAGCATTTT
TRBJ2-1,medium-sized,TRBV7-9,.,CASGNDNEQFF,TGTGCCAGCGGCAACGACAATGAGCAGTTCTTC
TRBJ2-3,.,TRBV28,.,CASSVPVAPTDTQYF,TGTGCCAGCAGTGTCCCGGTTGCACCCACAGATACGCAGTATTTT
TRBJ2-2,.,TRBV29-1,.,CSALRNSGNTGELFF,TGCAGCGCCCTCCGGAATAGCGGGAACACCGGGGAGCTGTTTTTT
TRBJ1-3,.,TRBV30,.,CAWSPGLGNTIYF,TGTGCCTGGAGCCCAGGACTTGGAAACACCATATATTTT
TRBJ2-7,.,TRBV19,TRBD2,CASSIYWTSGSYEQYF,TGTGCCAGTAGTATCTACTGGACTAGCGGCTCCTACGAGCAGTACTTC
TRBJ2-7,few,TRBV4-1,TRBD2,CASTLREGSYEQYF,TGCGCCAGCACCTTACGGGAGGGGTCCTACGAGCAGTACTTC
TRBJ1-4,few,TRBV7-9,TRBD1,CASSWGPGQEKLFF,TGTGCCAGCAGCTGGGGACCGGGACAGGAAAAACTGTTTTTT
TRBJ2-3,few,TRBV29-1,TRBD1,CSVETGGFADTQYF,TGCAGCGTTGAGACAGGGGGTTTTGCAGATACGCAGTATTTT
TRBJ1-1,.,TRBV7-9,.,CASSFGLNTEAFF,TGTGCCAGCAGCTTTGGACTGAACACTGAAGCTTTCTTT
TRBJ2-4,few,TRBV23-1,.,CASSQSSIQYF,TGCGCCAGCAGTCAATCGAGCATTCAGTACTTC
TRBJ2-1,.,TRBV5-6,TRBD2,CASSFGAGADEQFF,TGTGCCAGCAGCTTCGGAGCGGGAGCCGATGAGCAGTTCTTC
TRBJ2-7,few,TRBV7-9,.,CASSLPGTGEQYF,TGTGCCAGCAGCTTACCGGGTACCGGCGAGCAGTACTTC
TRBJ2-7,few,TRBV29-1,.,CSVETDSYEQYF,TGCAGCGTTGAAACAGACTCCTACGAGCAGTACTTC
TRBJ1-1,.,TRBV25-1,.,CASSEIRGGAFF,TGTGCCAGCAGTGAAATCCGTGGGGGAGCTTTCTTT
TRBJ1-5,.,TRBV5-1,TRBD1,CASSFTGDSNQPQHF,TGCGCCAGCAGTTTTACAGGGGATAGCAATCAGCCCCAGCATTTT
TRBJ2-2,once,TRBV9,.,CASSVLSTSGELFF,TGTGCCAGCAGCGTTCTCAGCACAAGCGGGGAGCTGTTTTTT
TRBJ2-7,.,TRBV29-1,.,CSVAWPTTWTYEQYF,TGCAGCGTCGCCTGGCCAACAACGTGGACCTACGAGCAGTACTTC
TRBJ1-2,.,TRBV4-1,.,CASSQELRGVRGYTF,TGCGCCAGCAGCCAAGAATTAAGGGGGGTTCGTGGCTACACCTTC
TRBJ2-1,.,TRBV29-1,.,CSVEKLGEPYNEQFF,TGCAGCGTTGAAAAGTTGGGGGAACCCTACAATGAGCAGTTCTTC
TRBJ2-7,.,TRBV27,TRBD1,CASTPGQAAHEQYF,TGTGCCAGCACCCCGGGACAGGCAGCCCACGAGCAGTACTTC
TRBJ1-4,few,TRBV30,.,CASGRSTAEKLFF,TGTGCATCGGGACGGTCAACCGCTGAAAAACTGTTTTTT
TRBJ2-3,.,TRBV7-9,.,CASSPPGGGLPTDTQYF,TGTGCCAGCAGCCCACCAGGGGGGGGCCTACCCACAGATACGCAGTATTTT
TRBJ1-4,.,TRBV6-5,.,CASSSGGSTNEKLFF,TGTGCCAGCAGTAGCGGTGGGTCAACTAATGAAAAACTGTTTTTT
TRBJ1-4,few,TRBV6-5,.,CASSYGGRGKLFF,TGTGCCAGCAGTTACGGGGGACGCGGAAAACTGTTTTTT
TRBJ2-1,.,TRBV5-1,.,CASSLNLANEQFF,TGCGCCAGCAGCTTGAATTTGGCCAATGAGCAGTTCTTC
TRBJ1-3,few,TRBV15,.,CATSRAGTAHSGNTIYF,TGTGCCACCAGCAGAGCGGGAACAGCACACTCTGGAAACACCATATATTTT
TRBJ2-5,.,TRBV27,.,CASSLGNSQETQYF,TGTGCCAGCAGTTTAGGTAACAGCCAAGAGACCCAGTACTTC
TRBJ2-3,.,TRBV5-4,TRBD2,CASSIGSEAGYTDTQYF,TGTGCCAGCAGCATTGGAAGCGAAGCGGGGTACACAGATACGCAGTATTTT
TRBJ2-7,.,TRBV27,.,CASPGTLGSYEQYF,TGTGCCAGTCCGGGGACCCTGGGGTCCTACGAGCAGTACTTC
TRBJ1-2,.,TRBV7-2,.,CASSLVVETYGYTF,TGTGCCAGCAGCTTAGTGGTGGAAACCTATGGCTACACCTTC
TRBJ2-5,.,TRBV6-5,.,CASSYSAGQETQYF,TGTGCCAGCAGTTACTCCGCGGGGCAAGAGACCCAGTACTTC
TRBJ2-7,.,TRBV6-5,.,CASSEWRNEQYF,TGTGCCAGCAGTGAATGGCGTAACGAGCAGTACTTC
TRBJ2-3,.,TRBV2,TRBD2,CASTLAGYTDTQYF,TGTGCCAGCACCCTAGCGGGTTACACAGATACGCAGTATTTT
TRBJ2-5,.,TRBV2,TRBD1,CASSPGTGRQETQYF,TGTGCCAGCAGCCCGGGGACAGGGCGCCAAGAGACCCAGTACTTC
TRBJ1-1,.,TRBV28,TRBD1,CASSFRQGLGEAFF,TGTGCCAGCAGTTTCCGACAGGGATTAGGTGAAGCTTTCTTT
TRBJ1-1,.,TRBV7-2,.,CASSPNPYEAFF,TGTGCCAGCAGCCCAAACCCCTATGAAGCTTTCTTT
TRBJ2-7,.,TRBV5-6,.,CASSLVGDEQYF,TGTGCCAGCAGCTTGGTAGGGGACGAGCAGTACTTC
TRBJ1-5,.,TRBV4-1,.,CASSTGHSNQPQHF,TGCGCCAGCTCCACAGGACATAGCAATCAGCCCCAGCATTTT
TRBJ2-1,.,TRBV28,.,CASKTQAGVYNEQFF,TGTGCCAGCAAGACCCAAGCGGGTGTCTACAATGAGCAGTTCTTC
TRBJ2-3,once,TRBV9,TRBD2,CASSTLAGDLGGTQYF,TGTGCCAGCAGTACACTAGCGGGCGACTTGGGAGGTACGCAGTATTTT
TRBJ2-3,.,TRBV29-1,TRBD2,CSVEDRSGGTDTQYF,TGCAGCGTTGAAGATCGTAGCGGGGGCACAGATACGCAGTATTTT
TRBJ1-5,.,TRBV30,.,CAWSSQGNQPQHF,TGTGCCTGGAGTTCGCAGGGCAATCAGCCCCAGCATTTT
TRBJ2-7,few,TRBV11-2,.,CASSPQDLAYEQYF,TGTGCCAGCAGCCCCCAGGACCTCGCCTACGAGCAGTACTTC
TRBJ2-6,once,TRBV2,.,CASSEGGSGANVLTF,TGTGCCAGCAGTGAAGGGGGTTCTGGGGCCAACGTCCTGACTTTC
TRBJ2-5,few,TRBV29-1,TRBD2,CSVRTSGTQYF,TGCAGCGTCAGGACTAGCGGGACCCAGTACTTC
TRBJ2-5,few,TRBV7-9,TRBD1,CASSPFGQGMETQYF,TGTGCCAGCAGCCCCTTCGGACAGGGTATGGAGACCCAGTACTTC
TRBJ2-5,.,TRBV28,.,CASSPSARLQETQYF,TGTGCCAGCAGTCCCTCGGCTAGACTACAAGAGACCCAGTACTTC
TRBJ1-2,few,TRBV29-1,TRBD1,CSVRTGGVIDGYTF,TGCAGCGTTAGGACAGGGGGCGTTATAGATGGCTACACCTTC
TRBJ1-5,.,TRBV5-6,.,CASSRRGNQPQHF,TGTGCCAGCAGCCGGCGTGGAAACCAGCCCCAGCATTTT
TRBJ1-3,.,TRBV30,TRBD1,CAWSVRDRRTIYF,TGTGCCTGGAGTGTACGGGACAGGCGCACCATATATTTT
TRBJ2-5,.,TRBV11-2,TRBD2,CASSLVVAGAKTQYF,TGTGCCAGCAGCTTAGTGGTAGCGGGAGCGAAGACCCAGTACTTC